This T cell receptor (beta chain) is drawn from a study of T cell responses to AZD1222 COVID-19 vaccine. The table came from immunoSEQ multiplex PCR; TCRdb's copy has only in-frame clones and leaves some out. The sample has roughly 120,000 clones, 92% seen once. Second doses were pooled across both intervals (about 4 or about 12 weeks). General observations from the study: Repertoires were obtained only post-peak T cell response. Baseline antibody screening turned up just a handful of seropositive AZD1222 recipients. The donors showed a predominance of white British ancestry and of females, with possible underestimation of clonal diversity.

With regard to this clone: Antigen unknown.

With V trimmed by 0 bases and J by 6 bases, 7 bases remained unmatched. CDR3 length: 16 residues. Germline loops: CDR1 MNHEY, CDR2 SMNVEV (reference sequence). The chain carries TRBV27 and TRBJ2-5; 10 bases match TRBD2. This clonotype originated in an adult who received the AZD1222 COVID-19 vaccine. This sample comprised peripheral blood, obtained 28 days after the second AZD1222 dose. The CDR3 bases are TGTGCCAGCAGTTTATCCCCGACTAGCGGGTCACAGACCCAGTACTTC. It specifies CASSLSPTSGSQTQYF.